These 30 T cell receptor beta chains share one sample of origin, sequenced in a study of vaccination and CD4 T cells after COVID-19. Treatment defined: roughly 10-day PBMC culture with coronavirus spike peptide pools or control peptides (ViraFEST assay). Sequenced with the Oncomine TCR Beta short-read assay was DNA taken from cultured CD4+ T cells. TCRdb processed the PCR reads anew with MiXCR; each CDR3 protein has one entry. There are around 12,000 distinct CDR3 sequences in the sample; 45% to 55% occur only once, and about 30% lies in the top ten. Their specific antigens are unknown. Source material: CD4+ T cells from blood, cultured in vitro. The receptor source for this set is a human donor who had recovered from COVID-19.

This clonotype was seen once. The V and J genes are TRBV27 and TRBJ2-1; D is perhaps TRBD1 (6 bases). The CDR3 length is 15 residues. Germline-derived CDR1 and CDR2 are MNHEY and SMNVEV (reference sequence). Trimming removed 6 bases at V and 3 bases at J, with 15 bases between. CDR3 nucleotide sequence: TGTGCCAGCAGCCCCCCGACAGGCGACTACAATGAGCAGTTCTTC. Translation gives CASSPPTGDYNEQFF.

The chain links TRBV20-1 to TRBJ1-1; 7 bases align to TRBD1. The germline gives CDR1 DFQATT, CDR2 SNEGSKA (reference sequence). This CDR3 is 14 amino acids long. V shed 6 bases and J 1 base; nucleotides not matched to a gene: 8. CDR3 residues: CSAPRGTANTEAFF. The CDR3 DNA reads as TGCAGTGCCCCACGAGGGACAGCGAACACTGAAGCTTTCTTT.

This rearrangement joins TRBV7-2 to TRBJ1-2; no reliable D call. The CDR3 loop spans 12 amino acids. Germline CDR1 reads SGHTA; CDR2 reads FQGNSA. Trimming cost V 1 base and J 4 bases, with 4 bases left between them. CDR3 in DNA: TGTGCCAGCAGCTTAGATAGCTATGGCTACACCTTC. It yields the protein CASSLDSYGYTF.

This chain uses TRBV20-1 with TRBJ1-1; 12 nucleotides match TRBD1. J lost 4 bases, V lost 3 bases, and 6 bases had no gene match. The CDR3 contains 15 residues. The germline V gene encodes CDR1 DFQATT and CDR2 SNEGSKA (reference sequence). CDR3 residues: CSASPGTGGGTEAFF. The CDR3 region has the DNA TGCAGTGCTAGTCCCGGGACAGGGGGCGGCACTGAAGCTTTCTTT.

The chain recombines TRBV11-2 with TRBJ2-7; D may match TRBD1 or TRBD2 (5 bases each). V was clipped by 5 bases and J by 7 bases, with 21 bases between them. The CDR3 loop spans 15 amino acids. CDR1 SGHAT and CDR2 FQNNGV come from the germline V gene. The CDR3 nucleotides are TGTGCCAGCAGCCGATGGGGCTTCAAGGAGCGGGAGCAGTACTTC. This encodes CASSRWGFKEREQYF.

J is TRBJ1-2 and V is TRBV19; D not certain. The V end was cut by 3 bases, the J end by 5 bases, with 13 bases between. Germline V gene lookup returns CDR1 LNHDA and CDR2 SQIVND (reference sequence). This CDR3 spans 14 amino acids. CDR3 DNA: TGTGCCAGTAGTATTGGACCAACAAATTATGGCTACACCTTC. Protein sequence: CASSIGPTNYGYTF.

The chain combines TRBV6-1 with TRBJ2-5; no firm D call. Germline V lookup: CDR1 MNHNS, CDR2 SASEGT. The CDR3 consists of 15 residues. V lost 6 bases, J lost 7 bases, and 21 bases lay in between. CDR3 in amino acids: CASRKTGSFFGTQYF. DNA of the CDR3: TGTGCCAGCAGGAAGACGGGCAGCTTTTTTGGGACCCAGTACTTC.

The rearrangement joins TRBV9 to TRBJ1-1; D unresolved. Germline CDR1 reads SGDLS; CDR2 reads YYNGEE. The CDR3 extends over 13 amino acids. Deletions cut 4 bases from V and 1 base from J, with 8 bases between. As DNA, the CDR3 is TGTGCCAGCAGCCCCCTCGGGAACACTGAAGCTTTCTTT. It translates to CASSPLGNTEAFF. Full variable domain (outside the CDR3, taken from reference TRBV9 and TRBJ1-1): DSGVTQTPKHLITATGQRVTLRCSPRSGDLSVYWYQQSLDQGLQFLIQYYNGEERAKGNILERFSAQQFPDLHSELNLSSLELGDSALYFCASSPLGNTEAFFGQGTRLTVV.

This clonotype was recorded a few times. The CDR3 nucleotides read TGCAGCCTAGACAGGGGAGAGACCCAGTACTTC. It encodes CSLDRGETQYF. This chain connects TRBV20-1 to TRBJ2-5, with 8 bases that match TRBD1. Germline values: CDR1 DFQATT, CDR2 SNEGSKA (reference sequence). The CDR3 extends over 11 amino acids.

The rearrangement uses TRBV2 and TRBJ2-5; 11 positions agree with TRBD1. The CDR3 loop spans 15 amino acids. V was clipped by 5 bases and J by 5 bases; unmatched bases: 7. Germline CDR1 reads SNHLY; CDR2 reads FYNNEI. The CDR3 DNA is TGTGCCAGCAGTCCGGGACAGGGGGGATGGGAGACCCAGTACTTC. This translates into CASSPGQGGWETQYF.

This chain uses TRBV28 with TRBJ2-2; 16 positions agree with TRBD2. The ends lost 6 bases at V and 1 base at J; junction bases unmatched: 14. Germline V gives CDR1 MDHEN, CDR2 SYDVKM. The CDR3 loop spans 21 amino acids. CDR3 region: CASRHPGLAGGSGRNTGELFF. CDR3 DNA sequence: TGTGCCAGCAGACACCCGGGACTAGCGGGAGGGAGCGGGCGGAACACCGGGGAGCTGTTTTTT.

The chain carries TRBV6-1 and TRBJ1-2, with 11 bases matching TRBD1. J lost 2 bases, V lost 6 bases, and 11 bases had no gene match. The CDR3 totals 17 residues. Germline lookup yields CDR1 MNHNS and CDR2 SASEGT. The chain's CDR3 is CASRLTPGQGVNYGYTF. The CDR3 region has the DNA TGTGCCAGCAGATTGACGCCGGGACAGGGGGTAAACTATGGCTACACCTTC.

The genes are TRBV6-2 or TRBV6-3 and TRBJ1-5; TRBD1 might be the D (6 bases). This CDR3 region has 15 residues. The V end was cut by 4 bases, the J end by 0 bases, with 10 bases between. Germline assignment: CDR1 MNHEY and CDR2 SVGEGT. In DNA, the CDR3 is TGTGCCAGCAGTTTGACAGGTGATAGCAATCAGCCCCAGCATTTT. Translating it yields CASSLTGDSNQPQHF.

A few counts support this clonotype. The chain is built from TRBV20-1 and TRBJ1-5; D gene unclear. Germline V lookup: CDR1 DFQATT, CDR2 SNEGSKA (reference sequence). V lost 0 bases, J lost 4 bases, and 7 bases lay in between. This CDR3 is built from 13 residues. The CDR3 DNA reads TGCAGTGCTAGAGATCCCGGAAATCAGCCCCAGCATTTT. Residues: CSARDPGNQPQHF.

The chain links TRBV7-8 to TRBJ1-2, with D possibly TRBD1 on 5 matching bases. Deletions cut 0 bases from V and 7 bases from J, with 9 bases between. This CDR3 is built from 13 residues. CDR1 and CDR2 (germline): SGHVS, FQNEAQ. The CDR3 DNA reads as TGTGCCAGCAGCTTAGCGGGACCGGGTGGCTACACCTTC. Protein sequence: CASSLAGPGGYTF.

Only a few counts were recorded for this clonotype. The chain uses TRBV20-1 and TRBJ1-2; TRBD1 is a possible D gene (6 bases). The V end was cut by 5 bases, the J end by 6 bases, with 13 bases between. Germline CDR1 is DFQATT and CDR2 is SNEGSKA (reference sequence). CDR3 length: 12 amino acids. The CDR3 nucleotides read TGCAGTGCTTCCCCAGGGGCCCATGGCTACACCTTC. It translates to CSASPGAHGYTF.

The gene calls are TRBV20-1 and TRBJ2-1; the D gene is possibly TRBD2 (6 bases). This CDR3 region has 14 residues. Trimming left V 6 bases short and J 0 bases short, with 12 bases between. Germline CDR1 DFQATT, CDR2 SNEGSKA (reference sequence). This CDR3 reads CSAPGGPSYNEQFF. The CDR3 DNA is TGCAGTGCCCCCGGGGGACCCTCCTACAATGAGCAGTTCTTC.

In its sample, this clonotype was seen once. CDR3 protein: CASSFGVNYGYTF. CDR3 nucleotides: TGCGCCAGCAGTTTCGGGGTTAACTATGGCTACACCTTC. The rearrangement uses TRBV5-1 and TRBJ1-2; no definite D call. In germline, CDR1 is SGHRS, CDR2 YFSETQ. Trimming cost V 5 bases and J 1 base, with 9 bases left between them. The CDR3 contains 13 residues. The full variable domain, rest sourced from reference TRBV5-1 and TRBJ1-2, is KAGVTQTPRYLIKTRGQQVTLSCSPISGHRSVSWYQQTPGQGLQFLFEYFSETQRNKGNFPGRFSGRQFSNSRSEMNVSTLELGDSALYLCASSFGVNYGYTFGSGTRLTVV.

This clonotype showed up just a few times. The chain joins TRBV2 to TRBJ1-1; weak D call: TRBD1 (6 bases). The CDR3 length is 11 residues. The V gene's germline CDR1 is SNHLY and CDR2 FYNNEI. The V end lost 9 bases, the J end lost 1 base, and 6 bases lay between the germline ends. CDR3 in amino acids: CARQGNTEAFF. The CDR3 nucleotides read TGTGCCAGACAGGGGAACACTGAAGCTTTCTTT.

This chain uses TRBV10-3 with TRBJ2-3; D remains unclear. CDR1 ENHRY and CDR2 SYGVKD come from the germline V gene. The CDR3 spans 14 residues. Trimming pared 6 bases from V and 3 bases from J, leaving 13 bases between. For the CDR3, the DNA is TGTGCCATCAGCCTCTTCCGGGCAACAGATACGCAGTATTTT. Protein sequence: CAISLFRATDTQYF.

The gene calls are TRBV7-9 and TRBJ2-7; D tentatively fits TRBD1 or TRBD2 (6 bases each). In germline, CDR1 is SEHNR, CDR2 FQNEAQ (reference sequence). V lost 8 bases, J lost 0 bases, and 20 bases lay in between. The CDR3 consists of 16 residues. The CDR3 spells CASGSWRGVYSYEQYF. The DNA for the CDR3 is TGTGCCAGCGGCAGTTGGAGGGGGGTCTACTCCTACGAGCAGTACTTC.

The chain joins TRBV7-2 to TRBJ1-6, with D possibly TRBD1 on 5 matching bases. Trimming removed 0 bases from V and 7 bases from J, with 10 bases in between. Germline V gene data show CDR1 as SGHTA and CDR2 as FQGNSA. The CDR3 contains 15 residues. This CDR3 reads CASSLAPGTNSPLHF. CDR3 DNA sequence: TGTGCCAGCAGCTTAGCCCCAGGGACCAATTCACCCCTCCACTTT.

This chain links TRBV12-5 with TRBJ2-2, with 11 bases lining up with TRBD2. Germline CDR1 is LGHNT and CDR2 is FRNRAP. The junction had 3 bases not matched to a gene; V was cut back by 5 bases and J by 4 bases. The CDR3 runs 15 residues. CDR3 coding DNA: TGTGCTAGTGGTCAGACTAGCGGGGCCACCGGGGAGCTGTTTTTT. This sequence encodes CASGQTSGATGELFF.

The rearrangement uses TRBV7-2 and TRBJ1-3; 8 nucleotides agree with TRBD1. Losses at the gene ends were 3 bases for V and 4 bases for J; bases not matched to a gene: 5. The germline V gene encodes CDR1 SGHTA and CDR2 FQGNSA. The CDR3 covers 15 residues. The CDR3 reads CASSLDRAAGNTIYF. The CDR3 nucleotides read TGTGCCAGCAGCTTGGACAGGGCTGCGGGAAACACCATATATTTT.

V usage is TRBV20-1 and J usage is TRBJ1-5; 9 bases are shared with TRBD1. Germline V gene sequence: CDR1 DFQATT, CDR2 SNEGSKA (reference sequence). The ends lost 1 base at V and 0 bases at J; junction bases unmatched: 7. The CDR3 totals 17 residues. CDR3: CSARAPGQGGSNQPQHF. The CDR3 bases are TGCAGTGCTAGAGCTCCGGGACAGGGCGGTAGCAATCAGCCCCAGCATTTT.

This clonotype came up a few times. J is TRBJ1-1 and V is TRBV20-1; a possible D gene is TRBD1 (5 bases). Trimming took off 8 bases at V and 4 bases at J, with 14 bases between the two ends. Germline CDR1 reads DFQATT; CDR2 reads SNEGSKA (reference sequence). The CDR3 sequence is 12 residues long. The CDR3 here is CSTRRGGTEAFF. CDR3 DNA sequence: TGCAGTACCCGGAGGGGAGGCACTGAAGCTTTCTTT.

The CDR3 DNA is TGTGCCAGCACCGTCGGGGTGGCCAATCAGCCCCAGCATTTT. This gives the protein CASTVGVANQPQHF. V gene TRBV7-2 combines with J gene TRBJ1-5; D ambiguous. This CDR3 contains 14 residues. Trimming left V 7 bases short and J 3 bases short, with 13 bases between. The germline gives CDR1 SGHTA, CDR2 FQGNSA.

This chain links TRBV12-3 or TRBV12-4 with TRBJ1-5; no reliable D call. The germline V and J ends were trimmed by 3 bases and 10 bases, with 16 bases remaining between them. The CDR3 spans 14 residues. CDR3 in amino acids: CASSFPPIDEPQHF. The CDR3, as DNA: TGTGCCAGCAGTTTCCCCCCCATCGATGAACCCCAGCATTTT.

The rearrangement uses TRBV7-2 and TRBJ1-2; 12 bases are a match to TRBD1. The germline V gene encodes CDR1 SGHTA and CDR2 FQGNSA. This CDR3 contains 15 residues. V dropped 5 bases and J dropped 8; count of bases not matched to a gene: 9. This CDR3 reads CASSLGTGGARGYTF. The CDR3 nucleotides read TGTGCCAGCAGCCTGGGGACAGGGGGCGCTCGGGGCTACACCTTC. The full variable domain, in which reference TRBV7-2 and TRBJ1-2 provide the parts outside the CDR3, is GAGVSQSPSNKVTEKGKDVELRCDPISGHTALYWYRQSLGQGLEFLIYFQGNSAPDKSGLPSDRFSAERTGGSVSTLTIQRTQQEDSAVYLCASSLGTGGARGYTFGSGTRLTVV.

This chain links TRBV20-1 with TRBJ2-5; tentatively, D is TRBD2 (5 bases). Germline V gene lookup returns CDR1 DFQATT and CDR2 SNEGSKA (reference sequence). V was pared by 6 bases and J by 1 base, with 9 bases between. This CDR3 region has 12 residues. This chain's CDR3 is CSAYLAQETQYF. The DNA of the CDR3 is TGCAGTGCGTATCTAGCCCAAGAGACCCAGTACTTC.